A selection of T cell receptor beta chains follows, all from one sample in a study of cytomegalovirus exposure and HLA in healthy donors. The protocol was immunoSEQ multiplex PCR, while the TCRdb copy is restricted to in-frame clones and leaves out a portion. The repertoire holds more than 85,000 clones, with more than 75% as singletons. Material: PBMCs. The receptors stem from a woman aged 45 to 65 in good health and CMV-seropositive. The CDR3 runs from the conserved cysteine through the conserved F or W. D genes are given only for firm matches. Part of the rows lack a size; the others show once, few, many or a class for expanded clones.

clone_size	d_call	cdr3_length	v_call	j_call	cdr3_aa	cdr3_nt
.	TRBD1	14	TRBV9	TRBJ2-7	CASSVGDRVIEQYF	TGTGCCAGCAGCGTGGGGGACAGGGTAATCGAGCAGTACTTC
few	.	16	TRBV19	TRBJ2-7	CASSKAAKPNPYEQYF	TGTGCCAGTAGTAAGGCAGCGAAACCGAACCCCTACGAGCAGTACTTC
.	TRBD2	13	TRBV10-3	TRBJ2-5	CAISGTSSETQYF	TGTGCCATCAGCGGGACTAGCTCAGAGACCCAGTACTTC
.	TRBD2	18	TRBV7-9	TRBJ2-7	CSSSLDRGGWDFFYEQYF	TGTTCCAGCAGCTTAGATCGGGGGGGTTGGGACTTCTTCTACGAGCAGTACTTC
.	.	12	TRBV2	TRBJ2-7	CASQQGIDEQYF	TGTGCCAGCCAACAGGGAATCGACGAGCAGTACTTC
.	.	15	TRBV2	TRBJ1-2	CASSDPTTPNYGYTF	TGTGCCAGCAGTGATCCAACGACACCCAACTATGGCTACACCTTC
.	TRBD1	11	TRBV20-1	TRBJ1-2	CSATGTGGYTF	TGCAGTGCTACCGGGACAGGGGGCTACACCTTC
once	TRBD2	13	TRBV2	TRBJ2-3	CASPRGGSDTQYF	TGTGCCAGCCCTCGGGGGGGGTCAGATACGCAGTATTTT
.	TRBD1	16	TRBV27	TRBJ2-7	CASSLSGTGAYYEQYF	TGTGCCAGCAGTTTATCGGGGACAGGGGCCTACTACGAGCAGTACTTC
.	TRBD2	16	TRBV11-2	TRBJ2-7	CASSPGLAGGSYEQYF	TGTGCCAGCAGCCCGGGACTAGCGGGGGGGAGCTACGAGCAGTACTTC
.	TRBD1	17	TRBV19	TRBJ1-5	CASIPDRGKGSNQPQHF	TGTGCCAGTATCCCGGACAGGGGAAAAGGAAGCAATCAGCCCCAACATTTT
.	TRBD1	15	TRBV27	TRBJ2-5	CASSPRDRLGETQYF	TGTGCCAGCAGTCCCCGGGACAGGTTGGGAGAGACCCAGTACTTC
.	TRBD1	14	TRBV9	TRBJ2-1	CASSPGQGNNEQFF	TGTGCCAGCAGCCCGGGACAGGGTAACAATGAGCAGTTCTTC
.	.	14	TRBV27	TRBJ1-1	CASSLEGGFAEAFF	TGTGCCAGCAGTCTAGAGGGGGGGTTCGCTGAAGCTTTCTTT
.	.	13	TRBV11-1	TRBJ2-6	CASSYRWANVLTF	TGTGCCAGCAGCTACAGGTGGGCCAACGTCCTGACTTTC
.	.	16	TRBV4-2	TRBJ2-7	CASSQKVYGLNYEQYF	TGTGCCAGCAGCCAAAAAGTGTATGGACTAAACTACGAGCAGTACTTC
.	TRBD1	16	TRBV25-1	TRBJ1-5	CASSEGTAVSNQPQHF	TGTGCCAGCAGTGAAGGGACAGCAGTAAGCAATCAGCCCCAGCATTTT
.	.	14	TRBV5-1	TRBJ1-1	CASRPGQLNTEAFF	TGCGCCAGCAGGCCCGGACAGCTGAACACTGAAGCTTTCTTT
few	TRBD2	16	TRBV5-1	TRBJ2-1	CASSPRGSGLYNEQFF	TGCGCCAGCAGCCCCCGTGGTAGCGGGTTGTACAATGAGCAGTTCTTC
once	.	16	TRBV19	TRBJ1-2	CASSIALRMRGYGYTF	TGTGCCAGTAGTATAGCCCTTCGCATGAGAGGCTATGGCTACACCTTC
.	.	13	TRBV5-4	TRBJ1-1	CASSLGGNTEAFF	TGTGCCAGCAGCTTAGGAGGGAACACTGAAGCTTTCTTT
once	.	16	TRBV6-1	TRBJ1-1	CASSGEGGAWNTEAFF	TGTGCCAGCAGTGGGGAGGGCGGGGCGTGGAACACTGAAGCTTTCTTT
.	.	13	TRBV19	TRBJ1-1	CATSLTGNTEAFF	TGTGCCACCTCGTTAACAGGGAACACTGAAGCTTTCTTT
few	TRBD2	16	TRBV19	TRBJ2-1	CASSIGRTSGPREQFF	TGTGCCAGTAGTATAGGTCGGACTAGCGGGCCCCGGGAGCAGTTCTTC
.	.	16	TRBV19	TRBJ2-6	CASRGPTDSGANVLTF	TGTGCCAGTAGGGGCCCGACAGACTCTGGGGCCAACGTCCTGACTTTC